The 29 T cell receptor beta chains presented below share a single source sample, sequenced in a study of blood T cell repertoires in COVID-19. Measured with immunoSEQ multiplex PCR; TCRdb has only the in-frame clones, and not every one. The sample carries about 140,000 clones, more than 60% recorded once. Input material: peripheral blood. The receptors here all came from a man older than 75 with acute or convalescent COVID-19.

The J gene is TRBJ1-5, the V gene TRBV27; D perhaps matches TRBD1 (5 bases). The germline V and J ends were trimmed by 4 bases and 2 bases, with 6 bases remaining between them. Germline V lookup: CDR1 MNHEY, CDR2 SMNVEV (reference sequence). The CDR3 is made up of 13 amino acids. The CDR3 loop reads CASSWGGNQPQHF. The CDR3, as DNA: TGTGCCAGCAGTTGGGGCGGCAATCAGCCCCAGCATTTT.

V and J are TRBV7-2 and TRBJ2-3, with TRBD1 matching over 7 bases. Germline V lookup: CDR1 SGHTA, CDR2 FQGNSA. The CDR3 is made up of 15 amino acids. V gave up 3 bases and J gave up 5 bases; unmatched junction bases: 8. This chain's CDR3 is CASSFDRQGVDTQYF. The DNA of the CDR3 is TGTGCCAGCAGCTTCGACCGACAGGGTGTAGATACGCAGTATTTT.

This clone was recorded only once. This chain links TRBV5-4 with TRBJ1-1; TRBD1 matches 10 bases. Germline CDR1 is SGHNT and CDR2 is YYREEE (reference sequence). V was clipped by 4 bases and J by 1 base; unmatched bases: 10. The length of the CDR3 is 17 residues. The CDR3, as DNA: TGTGCCAGCAGCCATAGGACAGGGGGTTTGACGAACACTGAAGCTTTCTTT. This encodes CASSHRTGGLTNTEAFF.

V is TRBV28 and J is TRBJ1-4, with D possibly TRBD1 on 6 matching bases. The CDR3 is 18 residues long. Germline V gives CDR1 MDHEN, CDR2 SYDVKM. V was trimmed by 6 bases and J by 0 bases, leaving 20 bases between them. Here the CDR3 DNA reads TGTGCCAGCAGCCTACCAGCGGACAGATCAGCAACTAATGAAAAACTGTTTTTT. Translation: CASSLPADRSATNEKLFF.

This clone has a handful of counts. This rearrangement joins TRBV28 to TRBJ1-5; 7 bases fit TRBD1. J lost 6 bases, V lost 4 bases, and 9 bases had no gene match. This CDR3 is built from 15 residues. Germline V lookup: CDR1 MDHEN, CDR2 SYDVKM. CDR3 DNA sequence: TGTGCCAGCAGTTCGCCAGGGGGGTTGGGTCAGCCCCAGCATTTT. This gives the protein CASSSPGGLGQPQHF.

The V and J genes are TRBV1 and TRBJ2-7; whether TRBD1, the table's D call, matches the DNA was not checked. TRBV1 is a recognized pseudogene. This CDR3 has 19 residues. CDR3 protein: CTSSQEGPQGSISTYEQYF. The CDR3 bases are TGCACCAGCAGCCAAGAGGGACCACAGGGCTCGATATCAACATACGAGCAGTACTTC.

This clone was counted a few times. The chain combines TRBV20-1 with TRBJ1-3; D unresolved. V was shortened by 3 bases and J by 0 bases, with 9 bases between the two germline ends. The CDR3 length is 14 residues. Per the germline V gene, CDR1 is DFQATT and CDR2 is SNEGSKA (reference sequence). CDR3 protein: CSASRESSGNTIYF. The DNA for the CDR3 is TGCAGTGCTAGTAGGGAGAGCTCTGGAAACACCATATATTTT.

The chain combines TRBV7-9 with TRBJ2-3; the D is unclear. Germline V CDR1 and CDR2: SEHNR, FQNEAQ (reference sequence). Trimming pared 2 bases from V and 4 bases from J, leaving 13 bases between. The CDR3 has 15 residues. CDR3 nucleotide sequence: TGTGCCAGCAGCTTATCCCTCCTTCCGGCAGATACGCAGTATTTT. Protein product: CASSLSLLPADTQYF. Using reference TRBV7-9 and TRBJ2-3 for the parts outside the CDR3, the full variable domain is DTGVSQNPRHKITKRGQNVTFRCDPISEHNRLYWYRQTLGQGPEFLTYFQNEAQLEKSRLLSDRFSAERPKGSFSTLEIQRTEQGDSAMYLCASSLSLLPADTQYFGPGTRLTVL.

This clone showed up just a few times. The chain combines TRBV28 with TRBJ1-6, with a weak D call TRBD1 (5 bases). Germline V gives CDR1 MDHEN, CDR2 SYDVKM. Trimming took 2 bases from V and 0 from J, leaving 11 bases between them. The CDR3 spans 17 residues. As DNA, the CDR3 is TGTGCCAGCAGTTTACCCAGACAGAGCTCCTATAATTCACCCCTCCACTTT. It codes for CASSLPRQSSYNSPLHF.

The rearrangement links TRBV7-9 to TRBJ1-4; D gene unclear. Trimming shortened V by 2 bases and J by 8 bases, and 9 bases separated the two germline ends. The CDR3 has 13 amino acids. Per germline, CDR1 SEHNR and CDR2 FQNEAQ (reference sequence). The CDR3: CASSLFFGEKLFF. In nucleotides, the CDR3 is TGTGCCAGCAGCTTATTCTTCGGGGAAAAACTGTTTTTT.

V is TRBV3-1 (or the pseudogene TRBV3-2) and J is TRBJ1-2; 7 bases map to TRBD1. Looked up from germline, CDR1 is LGHDT and CDR2 is YNNKEL (reference sequence). The CDR3 is made up of 13 amino acids. With V trimmed by 4 bases and J by 8 bases, 7 bases remained unmatched. The CDR3 sequence is CASSPTGERGYTF. The CDR3 DNA is TGTGCCAGCAGCCCAACAGGGGAGCGAGGCTACACCTTC.

This rearrangement joins TRBV19 to TRBJ1-1, with 9 bases aligning to TRBD1. V dropped 5 bases and J dropped 0; count of bases not matched to a gene: 7. The CDR3 sequence is 16 residues long. Per the germline V gene, CDR1 is LNHDA and CDR2 is SQIVND (reference sequence). The DNA of the CDR3 is TGTGCCAGTAGTTCAAACCGGGACAGGGTGAACACTGAAGCTTTCTTT. This sequence encodes CASSSNRDRVNTEAFF. The variable domain in full, with the rest retrieved from reference TRBV19 and TRBJ1-1, is DGGITQSPKYLFRKEGQNVTLSCEQNLNHDAMYWYRQDPGQGLRLIYYSQIVNDFQKGDIAEGYSVSREKKESFPLTVTSAQKNPTAFYLCASSSNRDRVNTEAFFGQGTRLTVV.

The chain couples TRBV2 to TRBJ1-1, with D possibly TRBD1 on 5 matching bases. V was pared by 8 bases and J by 11 bases, with 15 bases between. This CDR3 is built from 11 residues. The germline CDR1 and CDR2 sequences are SNHLY and FYNNEI. The CDR3 region has the DNA TGTGCCAGCCGCATCGGGGACTCGGCTTTCTTT. As protein: CASRIGDSAFF.

The V call is TRBV27, the J call TRBJ2-5; perhaps TRBD1 as D (6 bases). Germline V gives CDR1 MNHEY, CDR2 SMNVEV (reference sequence). V was trimmed by 6 bases and J by 10 bases, leaving 21 bases between them. The CDR3 covers 14 residues. CDR3 nucleotide sequence: TGTGCCAGCAGCTTAGTAGCGACGCCAGGGGACCAGTACTTC. Protein: CASSLVATPGDQYF.

The chain has TRBV2 and TRBJ2-7; the match to TRBD1 covers 9 bases. Germline CDR1 SNHLY, CDR2 FYNNEI. The CDR3 is 15 amino acids. Trimming at V came to 5 bases and at J to 3 bases, leaving 8 bases not matched to a gene. CDR3 sequence: CASSPGQGNLYEQYF. The CDR3 coding sequence is TGTGCCAGCAGTCCCGGACAGGGGAACCTCTACGAGCAGTACTTC.

V gene TRBV4-3 combines with J gene TRBJ2-2, with 13 bases fitting TRBD2. The germline V gene has CDR1 LGHNA and CDR2 YSLEER. With 4 bases clipped from V and 2 bases from J, the junction kept 7 bases outside the gene matches. The length of the CDR3 is 18 residues. DNA of the CDR3: TGCGCCAGCAGCCCAAGACTAGCGGGGGGTATTAACACCGGGGAGCTGTTTTTT. Protein sequence: CASSPRLAGGINTGELFF.

The gene calls are TRBV5-4 and TRBJ1-2; 9 nucleotides align to TRBD1. This CDR3 contains 14 residues. V lost 5 bases to trimming and J lost 4 bases; unmatched junction nucleotides: 6. Germline V gene data show CDR1 as SGHNT and CDR2 as YYREEE (reference sequence). This chain's CDR3 is CASRGDRALYGYTF. The CDR3 nucleotides read TGTGCCAGCAGGGGGGACAGGGCGCTCTATGGCTACACCTTC.

Details on this clone: One end of the junction is discordant with germline, which a read error may explain. The chain has TRBV2 and TRBJ1-6, with TRBD1 identical over 7 bases. The CDR3 is 15 residues long. CDR1 is SNHLY and CDR2 is FYNNEI in the germline V gene. CDR3 in amino acids: CASSTQGPYNSPLHF. CDR3 in DNA: TGTGCCAGCAGTACACAGGGGCCCTACAATTCACCCCTCCACTTT. The whole variable domain, remainder taken from reference TRBV2 and TRBJ1-6, is EPEVTQTPSHQVTQMGQEVILRCVPISNHLYFYWYRQILGQKVEFLVSFYNNEISEKSEIFDDQFSVERPDGSNFTLKIRSTKLEDSAMYFCASSTQGPYNSPLHFGNGTRLTVT.

The V call is TRBV3-1 (or the pseudogene TRBV3-2), the J call TRBJ2-5, with D perhaps TRBD1 (6 bases). V shed 4 bases and J shed 0 bases, with 9 bases lying between them. This CDR3 region has 14 residues. Germline CDR1 is LGHDT and CDR2 is YNNKEL (reference sequence). The CDR3 DNA reads as TGTGCCAGCAGCCTGGGACAAAACCAAGAGACCCAGTACTTC. Encoded protein: CASSLGQNQETQYF.

The chain employs TRBV28 and TRBJ2-7, with TRBD2 as a possible D gene (7 bases). CDR3 size: 14 residues. Germline V gene sequence: CDR1 MDHEN, CDR2 SYDVKM. V was pared by 2 bases and J by 3 bases, with 11 bases between. The CDR3 loop is CASSLGGGGYEQYF. CDR3 DNA sequence: TGTGCCAGCAGTTTAGGGGGGGGCGGCTACGAGCAGTACTTC.

The chain recombines TRBV5-5 with TRBJ1-1; 8 nucleotides line up with TRBD1. V lost 4 bases, J lost 1 base, and 6 bases stayed unmatched. Germline loops: CDR1 SGHKS, CDR2 YYEKEE (reference sequence). This CDR3 region has 15 residues. CDR3 in amino acids: CASSTPGQANTEAFF. DNA of the CDR3: TGTGCCAGCAGCACCCCGGGACAGGCGAACACTGAAGCTTTCTTT.

The V call is TRBV29-1, the J call TRBJ1-2; unclear D gene. CDR1 is SQVTM, CDR2 ANQGSEA, per germline. Trimming removed 2 bases at V and 4 bases at J, with 8 bases between. The CDR3 length is 12 residues. The DNA for the CDR3 is TGCAGCGTTGAATCCTTAGCCTATGGCTACACCTTC. Amino acid sequence: CSVESLAYGYTF.

This chain uses TRBV3-1 (or the pseudogene TRBV3-2) with TRBJ1-3; no firm D call. The CDR3 has 14 residues. V dropped 1 base and J dropped 8 bases, with 12 bases sitting between them. Germline V gene sequence: CDR1 LGHDT, CDR2 YNNKEL (reference sequence). The CDR3, as DNA: TGTGCCAGCAGCCAAGTCGTCGACAAAGACACCATATATTTT. Its translation is CASSQVVDKDTIYF.

The sample holds a few counts of this clone. The chain couples TRBV29-1 to TRBJ2-5, with D maybe TRBD2 (5 bases). The CDR3 totals 12 residues. CDR1 is SQVTM, CDR2 ANQGSEA, per germline. Trimming shortened V by 6 bases and J by 5 bases, and 13 bases separated the two germline ends. CDR3 region: CSVSAVGETQYF. CDR3 nucleotides: TGCAGCGTCTCAGCGGTCGGGGAGACCCAGTACTTC.

The chain employs TRBV28 and TRBJ2-7; D perhaps matches TRBD1 (6 bases). V lost 5 bases and J lost 3, with 17 bases in between. Germline CDR1 reads MDHEN; CDR2 reads SYDVKM. The CDR3 has 15 amino acids. The CDR3 loop reads CASSRGGRNFYEQYF. DNA of the CDR3: TGTGCCAGCAGTCGAGGGGGTCGAAATTTCTACGAGCAGTACTTC.

The V and J genes are TRBV7-3 and TRBJ2-1, with 12 bases that match TRBD2. This CDR3 spans 16 amino acids. The V segment lost 5 bases and the J segment 6 bases; nucleotides outside the gene matches: 8. In germline, CDR1 is SGHTA, CDR2 FQGTGA. The CDR3 coding sequence is TGTGCCAGCAGCGCCTATCCTAGCGGGGGGGCCAATGAGCAGTTCTTC. Encoded protein: CASSAYPSGGANEQFF.

This sequence joins TRBV4-2 and TRBJ2-3, with TRBD1 as a possible D gene (5 bases). This CDR3 comprises 14 residues. V gave up 1 base and J gave up 2 bases, with 7 bases separating them. Looked up from germline, CDR1 is LGHNA and CDR2 is YNFKEQ. CDR3 sequence: CASSQAGLTDTQYF. The CDR3 bases are TGTGCCAGCAGCCAAGCAGGGCTCACAGATACGCAGTATTTT.

As concerns this clone: A junction end diverges from the germline sequence, so it may reflect a read error. The rearrangement uses TRBV7-3 and TRBJ2-3, with 10 bases matching TRBD1. The CDR3 loop spans 16 amino acids. Germline V lookup: CDR1 SGHTA, CDR2 FQGTGA. This chain's CDR3 is CASSLTGTGVTDTQYF. The CDR3 region has the DNA TGTGCCAGCAGCCTAACCGGGACAGGGGTAACAGATACGCAGTATTTT.

V gene TRBV6-5 combines with J gene TRBJ2-7; 8 nucleotides agree with TRBD1. The trim removed 2 bases at V and 8 bases at J, leaving 5 bases unmatched. This CDR3 has 13 residues. The germline V gene has CDR1 MNHEY and CDR2 SVGAGI. The chain's CDR3 is CASSYPDRAKQYF. The CDR3, as DNA: TGTGCCAGCAGTTACCCGGACAGGGCCAAGCAGTACTTC.